One and the same sample provided the 27 T cell receptor beta chains below, sequenced in a study of cytomegalovirus exposure and HLA in healthy donors. The method was immunoSEQ multiplex PCR; TCRdb's version includes in-frame clones alone and lacks a portion of them. This repertoire shows about 200,000 clones, 84% found once; its top ten account for roughly 13%. The sequenced material came from PBMCs. The receptors shown here come from a woman aged 30 to 39 in good health and CMV-seropositive.

The chain recombines TRBV27 with TRBJ2-1; the match to TRBD2 covers 8 bases. The V and J ends lost 6 bases and 9 bases, in that order; junction bases with no gene match: 10. The CDR3 is made up of 14 amino acids. Germline V CDR1 and CDR2: MNHEY, SMNVEV (reference sequence). The CDR3 DNA reads TGTGCCAGCAGGCCGGGAGGGAGGACGGGTGAGCAGTTCTTC. Its protein is CASRPGGRTGEQFF.

The chain carries TRBV28 and TRBJ2-1; perhaps TRBD2 as D (5 bases). V lost 5 bases and J 13 bases, leaving 15 bases between the germline ends. Germline CDR1 is MDHEN and CDR2 is SYDVKM. This CDR3 contains 12 residues. The CDR3 nucleotides read TGTGCCAGCAGTCAAAATACTAGATCTCAGTTCTTC. Translating gives CASSQNTRSQFF.

The chain recombines TRBV2 with TRBJ2-4, with 7 nucleotides matching TRBD2. The germline V gene encodes CDR1 SNHLY and CDR2 FYNNEI. After removal of 6 bases from V and 6 bases from J, the junction contained 8 bases not matched to a gene. The CDR3 spans 14 residues. DNA of the CDR3: TGTGCCAGCAGGGGGAGGGAGGGCAGAAACATTCAGTACTTC. Translating gives CASRGREGRNIQYF.

This clone was recorded only once. The CDR3 DNA sequence: TGTGCCAGCAGCTGGGGGACTAGCGGGAATGAGCAGTTCTTC. This encodes CASSWGTSGNEQFF. The chain employs TRBV7-8 and TRBJ2-1; 12 nucleotides agree with TRBD2. The CDR3 sequence is 14 residues long. V trimming: 4 bases; J trimming: 7 bases; junction bases outside the gene matches: 2. CDR1 and CDR2 (germline): SGHVS, FQNEAQ.

V and J are TRBV30 and TRBJ1-2, with 7 bases lining up with TRBD1. The CDR3 sequence is 13 residues long. Germline CDR1 and CDR2: GTSNPN and SVGIG (reference sequence). Losses at the gene ends were 5 bases for V and 8 bases for J; bases not matched to a gene: 11. The CDR3 nucleotides read TGTGCCTGGGGACTCGACAGGGTTCGAGGCTACACCTTC. It is translated as CAWGLDRVRGYTF. Supplemented by reference TRBV30 and TRBJ1-2, the full variable domain reads SQTIHQWPATLVQPVGSPLSLECTVEGTSNPNLYWYRQAAGRGLQLLFYSVGIGQISSEVPQNLSASRPQDRQFILSSKKLLLSDSGFYLCAWGLDRVRGYTFGSGTRLTVV.

The chain links TRBV9 to TRBJ2-3; 10 bases fit TRBD2. Unmatched junction bases numbered 3, after V lost 0 bases and J lost 2 bases. Germline V gene sequence: CDR1 SGDLS, CDR2 YYNGEE. The CDR3 is 16 residues long. CDR3 nucleotides: TGTGCCAGCAGCGTAGACCTAGCGGGGGTCACAGATACGCAGTATTTT. It specifies CASSVDLAGVTDTQYF.

The genes are TRBV2 and TRBJ2-1; possible D gene TRBD2, 6 bases. The V end lost 7 bases, the J end lost 6 bases, and 16 bases lay between the germline ends. The CDR3 covers 14 residues. CDR1 is SNHLY and CDR2 is FYNNEI in the germline V gene. CDR3 residues: CASIRRDESNEQFF. The CDR3 nucleotides read TGTGCCAGCATCAGGCGGGATGAAAGCAATGAGCAGTTCTTC.

This chain uses TRBV11-3 with TRBJ2-1, with unresolved D. Germline V lookup: CDR1 SGHNT, CDR2 YENEEA. V was clipped by 1 base and J by 9 bases, with 7 bases between them. The CDR3 runs to 12 residues. The CDR3 sequence: CASSLVPGEQFF. In DNA form, the CDR3 reads TGTGCCAGCAGCTTAGTGCCCGGTGAGCAGTTCTTC.

The genes are TRBV2 and TRBJ2-7, with D perhaps TRBD1 (6 bases). CDR1 is SNHLY, CDR2 FYNNEI, per germline. V shed 2 bases and J shed 6 bases, with 14 bases lying between them. The CDR3 length is 14 residues. CDR3 residues: CASSEWGPLGEQYF. The CDR3 DNA sequence: TGTGCCAGCAGTGAATGGGGGCCTCTGGGCGAGCAGTACTTC.

Concerning this clone itself: One junction end disagrees with the germline gene, perhaps due to a read error. This chain connects TRBV7-7 to TRBJ1-1; tentatively, D is TRBD1 (6 bases). This CDR3 spans 13 amino acids. CDR1 and CDR2 (germline): SSHAT, FNYEAQ (reference sequence). The CDR3 nucleotides read TGTGCTAGCAGCTTAGAGAGGGGGACTGAAGCTTTCTTT. Protein: CASSLERGTEAFF.

There are a few counts of this clone. The chain joins TRBV19 to TRBJ1-2; a possible D gene is TRBD1 (6 bases). This CDR3 contains 12 residues. With 9 bases removed from V and 2 bases from J, the gap between germline ends came to 10 bases. CDR1 and CDR2 from the germline V gene are LNHDA and SQIVND (reference sequence). The CDR3 protein is CASLGQNYGYTF. In DNA, the CDR3 is TGTGCCAGCCTCGGACAGAACTATGGCTACACCTTC.

V and J are TRBV5-1 and TRBJ1-1, with a tentative D call TRBD1 (6 bases). The CDR3 loop spans 15 amino acids. Trimming took off 4 bases at V and 4 bases at J, with 17 bases between the two ends. The germline CDR1 and CDR2 sequences are SGHRS and YFSETQ. CDR3: CASSLLQGSTTEAFF. The CDR3 bases are TGCGCCAGCAGCCTGCTTCAGGGGTCAACCACTGAAGCTTTCTTT. The whole variable domain, remainder taken from reference TRBV5-1 and TRBJ1-1, is KAGVTQTPRYLIKTRGQQVTLSCSPISGHRSVSWYQQTPGQGLQFLFEYFSETQRNKGNFPGRFSGRQFSNSRSEMNVSTLELGDSALYLCASSLLQGSTTEAFFGQGTRLTVV.

This rearrangement joins TRBV19 to TRBJ1-2; D is possibly TRBD1 (5 bases). V lost 3 bases and J lost 4, with 15 bases in between. CDR3 length equals 15 residues. Germline V gene data show CDR1 as LNHDA and CDR2 as SQIVND (reference sequence). The CDR3 coding sequence is TGTGCCAGTAGTATGGCCAGGGAAGGGGTCTATGGCTACACCTTC. Protein product: CASSMAREGVYGYTF.

The chain combines TRBV11-3 with TRBJ2-1; a possible D gene is TRBD2 (7 bases). Trimming removed 5 bases from V and 10 bases from J, with 15 bases in between. There are 13 residues in the CDR3. CDR1 and CDR2 from the germline V gene are SGHNT and YENEEA. The CDR3 sequence is CASSRNPGGEQFF. Written as DNA, the CDR3 is TGTGCCAGCAGCCGAAACCCGGGGGGCGAGCAGTTCTTC.

The chain uses TRBV19 and TRBJ2-7, with 8 bases lining up with TRBD2. V dropped 5 bases and J dropped 1; count of bases not matched to a gene: 4. Germline V gene sequence: CDR1 LNHDA, CDR2 SQIVND (reference sequence). CDR3 size: 14 residues. CDR3 amino acids: CASSYAGGSYEQYF. The DNA of the CDR3 is TGTGCCAGTAGTTATGCGGGAGGTTCCTACGAGCAGTACTTC.

This clone was seen just once. V and J are TRBV6-1 and TRBJ1-5; D not resolved. Germline V CDR1 and CDR2: MNHNS, SASEGT. The CDR3 is made up of 16 amino acids. Trimming removed 1 base from V and 1 base from J, with 11 bases in between. The CDR3 nucleotides are TGTGCCAGCAGTGAAGAGACAAGGTGGAGCAATCAGCCCCAGCATTTT. Translating it yields CASSEETRWSNQPQHF.

This rearrangement joins TRBV7-2 to TRBJ2-3; no definite D call. The CDR3 is 15 amino acids. Trimming stripped 5 bases from V and 2 bases from J, with 14 bases between. Germline CDR1 reads SGHTA; CDR2 reads FQGNSA. The CDR3 DNA reads TGTGCCAGCAGCCTAAACGCCCTTTCCACAGATACGCAGTATTTT. Amino acid sequence: CASSLNALSTDTQYF.

In this sample, this clone turned up once. This rearrangement joins TRBV5-1 to TRBJ2-1, with 7 bases lining up with TRBD2. Germline values: CDR1 SGHRS, CDR2 YFSETQ. This CDR3 contains 15 residues. The V segment lost 0 bases and the J segment 4 bases; nucleotides outside the gene matches: 4. In DNA form, the CDR3 reads TGCGCCAGCAGCTTGGGGCTAGCGGTTTACAATGAGCAGTTCTTC. Translating it yields CASSLGLAVYNEQFF.

The CDR3 DNA follows: TGCGCCAGCAGCCCATCCGGGACTAGCGGCAATGAGCAGTTCTTC. This translates into CASSPSGTSGNEQFF. V is TRBV5-1 and J is TRBJ2-1, with 11 positions matching TRBD2. CDR3 length equals 15 residues. Germline CDR1 and CDR2: SGHRS and YFSETQ. The V gene end was trimmed by 4 bases and the J gene end by 6 bases; junction bases not matched to a gene: 6.

The V and J genes are TRBV27 and TRBJ1-2; no clear D gene. Germline CDR1 is MNHEY and CDR2 is SMNVEV (reference sequence). V gave up 2 bases and J gave up 1 base, with 5 bases separating them. The CDR3 has 13 amino acids. The CDR3 spells CASSLGHNYGYTF. The CDR3 region has the DNA TGTGCCAGCAGTTTAGGGCATAACTATGGCTACACCTTC.

The rearrangement links TRBV15 to TRBJ1-2, with D possibly being TRBD1 (6 bases). The CDR3 sequence is 13 residues long. The germline gives CDR1 LNHNV, CDR2 YYDKDF (reference sequence). V shed 5 bases and J shed 2 bases, with 9 bases lying between them. The CDR3 DNA follows: TGTGCCACCAGCGTTGACAGGAACTATGGCTACACCTTC. Its translation is CATSVDRNYGYTF. Filled out from reference TRBV15 and TRBJ1-2, the complete variable domain reads DAMVIQNPRYQVTQFGKPVTLSCSQTLNHNVMYWYQQKSSQAPKLLFHYYDKDFNNEADTPDNFQSRRPNTSFCFLDIRSPGLGDTAMYLCATSVDRNYGYTFGSGTRLTVV.

This clone was seen many times. The gene calls are TRBV6-1 and TRBJ1-1; tentatively, D is TRBD1 (6 bases). From germline, CDR1 is MNHNS and CDR2 SASEGT. CDR3 length: 13 amino acids. V was clipped by 6 bases and J by 6 bases, with 14 bases between them. CDR3: CASSLTGTPEAFF. As DNA, the CDR3 is TGTGCCAGCAGCCTTACAGGGACCCCTGAAGCTTTCTTT.

The rearrangement joins TRBV27 to TRBJ2-3; TRBD2 aligns across 10 bases. Germline V lookup: CDR1 MNHEY, CDR2 SMNVEV (reference sequence). The CDR3 length is 16 residues. Germline trimming cut 3 bases from V and 7 bases from J; bases unmatched to any gene: 10. The CDR3 sequence: CASSFQSSGSTNTQYF. As DNA, the CDR3 is TGTGCCAGCAGTTTCCAGTCTAGCGGGAGTACGAATACGCAGTATTTT.

V usage is TRBV5-1 and J usage is TRBJ2-5; D is possibly TRBD2 (6 bases). CDR3 length: 13 amino acids. Trimming removed 9 bases at V and 2 bases at J, with 14 bases between. Germline V gives CDR1 SGHRS, CDR2 YFSETQ. In DNA form, the CDR3 reads TGCGCCACGCACCGGGAGCCGCAAGAGACCCAGTACTTC. Encoded protein: CATHREPQETQYF. The full variable domain, in which reference TRBV5-1 and TRBJ2-5 provide the parts outside the CDR3, is KAGVTQTPRYLIKTRGQQVTLSCSPISGHRSVSWYQQTPGQGLQFLFEYFSETQRNKGNFPGRFSGRQFSNSRSEMNVSTLELGDSALYLCATHREPQETQYFGPGTRLLVL.

The chain uses TRBV28 and TRBJ2-1; 9 bases fit TRBD1. CDR1 and CDR2 from the germline V gene are MDHEN and SYDVKM. This CDR3 contains 16 residues. V was clipped by 5 bases and J by 8 bases; unmatched bases: 13. The CDR3 loop reads CASSDPGTGRGHEQFF. CDR3 sequence (DNA): TGTGCCAGCAGTGACCCCGGGACAGGGAGGGGTCATGAGCAGTTCTTC. The full variable domain, rest sourced from reference TRBV28 and TRBJ2-1, is DVKVTQSSRYLVKRTGEKVFLECVQDMDHENMFWYRQDPGLGLRLIYFSYDVKMKEKGDIPEGYSVSREKKERFSLILESASTNQTSMYLCASSDPGTGRGHEQFFGPGTRLTVL.

This chain links TRBV5-1 with TRBJ2-7; 8 nucleotides match TRBD2. CDR1 and CDR2 (germline): SGHRS, YFSETQ. The ends lost 4 bases at V and 5 bases at J; junction bases unmatched: 5. This CDR3 region has 13 residues. CDR3 nucleotide sequence: TGCGCCAGCAGCGTACCGGGGGGGCACGAGCAGTACTTC. Its protein product is CASSVPGGHEQYF.

This chain uses TRBV29-1 with TRBJ2-1, with unresolved D. From germline, CDR1 is SQVTM and CDR2 ANQGSEA. V was trimmed by 2 bases and J by 1 base, leaving 3 bases between them. The CDR3 extends over 12 amino acids. The CDR3 loop is CSVEPSYNEQFF. The DNA for the CDR3 is TGCAGCGTTGAACCGTCCTACAATGAGCAGTTCTTC.